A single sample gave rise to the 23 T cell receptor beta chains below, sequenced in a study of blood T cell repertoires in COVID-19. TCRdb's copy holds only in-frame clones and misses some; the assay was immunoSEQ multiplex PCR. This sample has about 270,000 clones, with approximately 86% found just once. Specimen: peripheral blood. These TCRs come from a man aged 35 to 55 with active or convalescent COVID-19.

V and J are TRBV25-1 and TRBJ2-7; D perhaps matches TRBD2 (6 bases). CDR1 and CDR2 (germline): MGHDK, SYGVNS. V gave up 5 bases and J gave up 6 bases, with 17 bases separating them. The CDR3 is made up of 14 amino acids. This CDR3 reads CASSSRDFFAEQYF. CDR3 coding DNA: TGTGCCAGCAGTAGCCGGGACTTCTTCGCCGAGCAGTACTTC.

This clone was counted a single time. The CDR3 sequence: CATGGPAGVLYF. The CDR3 coding sequence is TGCGCCACGGGAGGGCCAGCGGGGGTACTGTACTTC. The gene calls are TRBV10-1 and TRBJ2-7, with 8 bases matching TRBD2. There are 12 residues in the CDR3. V was pared by 10 bases and J by 12 bases, with 14 bases of the junction left unmatched. Germline V gives CDR1 WNHNN, CDR2 SYGVQD (reference sequence).

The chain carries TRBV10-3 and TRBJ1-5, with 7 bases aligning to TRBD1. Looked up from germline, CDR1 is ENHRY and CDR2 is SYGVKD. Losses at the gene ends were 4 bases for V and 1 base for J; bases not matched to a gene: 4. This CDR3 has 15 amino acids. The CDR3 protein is CAISGDSTSNQPQHF. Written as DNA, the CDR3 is TGTGCCATCAGTGGGGACAGTACCAGCAATCAGCCCCAGCATTTT.

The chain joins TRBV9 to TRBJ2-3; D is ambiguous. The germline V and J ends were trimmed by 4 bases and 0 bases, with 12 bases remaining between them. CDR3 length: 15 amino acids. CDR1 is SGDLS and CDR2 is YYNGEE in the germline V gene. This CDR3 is CASSPRLVSTDTQYF. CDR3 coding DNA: TGTGCCAGCAGCCCCCGACTGGTTAGCACAGATACGCAGTATTTT.

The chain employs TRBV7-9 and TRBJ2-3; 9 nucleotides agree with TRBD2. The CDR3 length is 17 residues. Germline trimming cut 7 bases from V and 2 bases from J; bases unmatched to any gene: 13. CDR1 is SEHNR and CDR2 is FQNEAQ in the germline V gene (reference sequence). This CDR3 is CASNEIISGGFTDTQYF. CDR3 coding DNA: TGTGCCAGCAACGAAATAATCAGCGGGGGGTTCACAGATACGCAGTATTTT. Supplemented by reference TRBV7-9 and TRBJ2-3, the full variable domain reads DTGVSQNPRHKITKRGQNVTFRCDPISEHNRLYWYRQTLGQGPEFLTYFQNEAQLEKSRLLSDRFSAERPKGSFSTLEIQRTEQGDSAMYLCASNEIISGGFTDTQYFGPGTRLTVL.

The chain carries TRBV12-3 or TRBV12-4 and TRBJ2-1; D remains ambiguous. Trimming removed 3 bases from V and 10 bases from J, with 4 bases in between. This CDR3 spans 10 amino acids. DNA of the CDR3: TGTGCCAGCAGTTTGACAGAGCAGTTCTTC. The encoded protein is CASSLTEQFF.

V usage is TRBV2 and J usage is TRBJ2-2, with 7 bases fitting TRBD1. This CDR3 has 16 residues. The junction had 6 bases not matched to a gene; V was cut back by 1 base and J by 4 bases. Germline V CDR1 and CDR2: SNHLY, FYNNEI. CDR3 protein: CASSEDGTDFTGELFF. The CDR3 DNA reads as TGTGCCAGCAGTGAAGACGGGACAGACTTCACCGGGGAGCTGTTTTTT.

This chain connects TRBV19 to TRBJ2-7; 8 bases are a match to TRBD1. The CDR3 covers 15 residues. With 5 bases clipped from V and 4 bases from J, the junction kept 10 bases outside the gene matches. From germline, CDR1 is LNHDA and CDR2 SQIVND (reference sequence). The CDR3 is CASSSGAGGYYEQYF. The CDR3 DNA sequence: TGTGCCAGTAGTTCAGGGGCAGGGGGCTATTACGAGCAGTACTTC.

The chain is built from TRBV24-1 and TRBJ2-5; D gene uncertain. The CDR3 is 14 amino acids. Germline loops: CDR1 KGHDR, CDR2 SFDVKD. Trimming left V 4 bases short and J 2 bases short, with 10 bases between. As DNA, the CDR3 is TGTGCCACCAGTGACCCCTCCCCTCAAGAGACCCAGTACTTC. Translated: CATSDPSPQETQYF.

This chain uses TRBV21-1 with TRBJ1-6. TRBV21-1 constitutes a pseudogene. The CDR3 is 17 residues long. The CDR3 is CASSKLIGDPSNSPLHF. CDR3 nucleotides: TGTGCCAGCAGCAAACTAATAGGAGACCCAAGTAATTCACCCCTCCACTTT.

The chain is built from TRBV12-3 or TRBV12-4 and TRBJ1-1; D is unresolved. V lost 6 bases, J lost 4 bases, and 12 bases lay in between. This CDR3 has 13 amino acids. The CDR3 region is CASSLGGGTEAFF. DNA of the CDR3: TGTGCCAGCAGCCTAGGTGGCGGCACTGAAGCTTTCTTT.

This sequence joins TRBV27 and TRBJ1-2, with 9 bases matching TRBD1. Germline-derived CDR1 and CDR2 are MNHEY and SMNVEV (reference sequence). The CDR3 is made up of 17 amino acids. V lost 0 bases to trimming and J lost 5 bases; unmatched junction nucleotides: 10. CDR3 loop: CASSLSGAGTGRYGYTF. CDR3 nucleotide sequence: TGTGCCAGCAGTTTATCCGGAGCCGGGACAGGGCGATATGGCTACACCTTC.

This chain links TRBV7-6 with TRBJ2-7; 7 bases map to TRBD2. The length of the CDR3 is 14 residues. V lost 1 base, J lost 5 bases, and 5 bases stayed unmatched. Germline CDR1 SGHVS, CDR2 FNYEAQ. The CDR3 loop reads CASSLGGGGDEQYF. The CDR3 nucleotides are TGTGCCAGCAGCTTAGGGGGCGGGGGAGACGAGCAGTACTTC.

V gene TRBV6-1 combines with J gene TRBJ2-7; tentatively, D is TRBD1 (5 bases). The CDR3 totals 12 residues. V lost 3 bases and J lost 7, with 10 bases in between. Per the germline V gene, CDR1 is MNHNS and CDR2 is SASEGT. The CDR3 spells CASSDRVREQYF. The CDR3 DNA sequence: TGTGCCAGCAGTGACAGGGTTCGGGAGCAGTACTTC.

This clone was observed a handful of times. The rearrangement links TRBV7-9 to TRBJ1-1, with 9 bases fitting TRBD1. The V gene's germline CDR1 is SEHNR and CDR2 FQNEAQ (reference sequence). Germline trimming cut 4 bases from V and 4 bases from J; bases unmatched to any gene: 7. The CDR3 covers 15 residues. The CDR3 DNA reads TGTGCCAGCAGCTCCCAAACAGGGGGCACCACTGAAGCTTTCTTT. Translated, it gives CASSSQTGGTTEAFF.

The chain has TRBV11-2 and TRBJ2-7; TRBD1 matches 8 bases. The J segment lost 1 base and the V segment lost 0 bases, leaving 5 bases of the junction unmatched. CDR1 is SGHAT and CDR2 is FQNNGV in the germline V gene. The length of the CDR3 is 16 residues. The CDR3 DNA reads TGTGCCAGCAGCTTAGATGGCCAGGGGGCTTCCTACGAGCAGTACTTC. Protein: CASSLDGQGASYEQYF. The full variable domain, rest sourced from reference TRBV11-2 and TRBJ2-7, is EAGVAQSPRYKIIEKRQSVAFWCNPISGHATLYWYQQILGQGPKLLIQFQNNGVVDDSQLPKDRFSAERLKGVDSTLKIQPAKLEDSAVYLCASSLDGQGASYEQYFGPGTRLTVT.

The CDR3 here is CASSDRTGTGETQYF. CDR3 DNA sequence: TGCGCCAGCAGTGACAGGACAGGAACCGGGGAGACCCAGTACTTC. This sequence joins TRBV10-1 and TRBJ2-5; 7 bases agree with TRBD1. The V gene's germline CDR1 is WNHNN and CDR2 SYGVQD (reference sequence). CDR3 length equals 15 residues. The J segment lost 5 bases and the V segment lost 3 bases, leaving 9 bases of the junction unmatched.

This chain's CDR3 is CASRPSYPGQYF. CDR3 bases: TGTGCCAGCAGACCTTCATACCCGGGCCAGTACTTC. The rearrangement links TRBV6-5 to TRBJ2-5; no firm D call. Trimming took off 6 bases at V and 10 bases at J, with 15 bases between the two ends. Germline lookup yields CDR1 MNHEY and CDR2 SVGAGI. CDR3 length: 12 residues.

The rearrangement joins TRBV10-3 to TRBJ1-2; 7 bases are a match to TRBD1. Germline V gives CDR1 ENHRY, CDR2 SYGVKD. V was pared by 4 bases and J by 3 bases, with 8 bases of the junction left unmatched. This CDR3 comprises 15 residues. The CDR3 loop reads CAISGTGRADYGYTF. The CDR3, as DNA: TGTGCCATCAGTGGGACAGGTAGAGCGGACTATGGCTACACCTTC.

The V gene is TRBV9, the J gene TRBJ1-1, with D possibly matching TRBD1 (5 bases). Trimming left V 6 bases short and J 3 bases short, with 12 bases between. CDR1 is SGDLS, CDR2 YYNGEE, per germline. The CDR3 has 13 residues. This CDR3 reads CASTRGGDTEAFF. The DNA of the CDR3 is TGTGCCAGCACAAGGGGAGGAGACACTGAAGCTTTCTTT. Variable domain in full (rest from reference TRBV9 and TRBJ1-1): DSGVTQTPKHLITATGQRVTLRCSPRSGDLSVYWYQQSLDQGLQFLIQYYNGEERAKGNILERFSAQQFPDLHSELNLSSLELGDSALYFCASTRGGDTEAFFGQGTRLTVV.

CDR3 coding DNA: TGTGCCAGCAGCACCAGACAGGGGTACGAGCAGTACTTC. Translated, it gives CASSTRQGYEQYF. The chain uses TRBV5-5 and TRBJ2-7; 8 nucleotides agree with TRBD1. CDR3 length: 13 amino acids. Unmatched junction bases numbered 4, after V lost 4 bases and J lost 4 bases. Germline V lookup: CDR1 SGHKS, CDR2 YYEKEE (reference sequence).

The DNA for the CDR3 is TGTGCCAGTAGTATAGATCTTTCCGGGACATCCCCTGGAGCTTTCTTT. It is translated as CASSIDLSGTSPGAFF. The genes are TRBV19 and TRBJ1-1, with D maybe TRBD1 (6 bases). The V gene's germline CDR1 is LNHDA and CDR2 SQIVND (reference sequence). Trimming pared 0 bases from V and 10 bases from J, leaving 21 bases between. There are 16 residues in the CDR3.

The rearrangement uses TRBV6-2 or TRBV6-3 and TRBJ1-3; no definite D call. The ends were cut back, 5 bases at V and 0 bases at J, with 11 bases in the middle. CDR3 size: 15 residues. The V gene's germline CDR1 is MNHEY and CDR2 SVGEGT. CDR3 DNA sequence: TGTGCCAGCAGTCAGGCCGTTGCCTCTGGAAACACCATATATTTT. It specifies CASSQAVASGNTIYF.